This T cell receptor beta chain stems from a study of blood T cell repertoires in COVID-19. Study-level background: The United States, Italy and Spain supplied acute and convalescent COVID-19 samples.

Remarks on this clone: A clone one base away is much larger, so this may be a read error. The identical CDR3 is also encoded by other nucleotide sequences in the sample.

Trimming pared 2 bases from V and 0 bases from J, leaving 4 bases between. CDR1 LGHDT and CDR2 YNNKEL come from the germline V gene (reference sequence). This CDR3 region has 13 residues. As handled by the study authors: Quantification of nucleated cells was approximated via reference gene primer amplification. Sequencing was performed with immunoSEQ multiplex PCR; in TCRdb, only in-frame clones are kept and a portion is missing. That table furnishes V, J and clone size, whereas the DNA furnished D and trimming. The sample contains about 180,000 clones, roughly 75% of which appear only once. The source is a man between 70 and 80 years old with active or convalescent COVID-19. The V call is TRBV3-1 (or the pseudogene TRBV3-2), the J call TRBJ1-1; no definite D call. The material sequenced was peripheral blood. The CDR3 here is CASSQTVNTEAFF. The CDR3 DNA sequence: TGTGCCAGCAGCCAAACAGTGAACACTGAAGCTTTCTTT.